This is a list of T cell receptor beta chains from one sample in a study of T cell repertoires in cytomegalovirus infection. From the reads, TCRdb called clonotypes with MiXCR, one entry per CDR3 protein. The profile shows under 200,000 distinct CDR3 sequences, about a fifth of them singletons. Antigens for these TCRs are unknown. Sequenced here: CD8+ T cells from cultured PBMCs, sampled from culture after CMV antigen stimulation. The receptors were sampled from a human donor in good health (CMV status not recorded). Some clones in this sample may be carry-over from other donors' samples. The CDR3 runs from the conserved cysteine through the conserved F or W.

CASSQEGGPTGANVLTF 17 TRBV4-3
CASSLGQALMETQYF 15 TRBV6-2/TRBV6-3
CASSQDWDRGGGQPQHF 17 TRBV4-1
CASSLTGTGGAVEAFF 16 TRBV7-2
CASSSRTGPQHF 12 TRBV7-2
CASSPPTGSSTEAFF 15 TRBV7-9
CASTSGQGADETQYF 15 TRBV2
CASGSGLPLNEQFF 14 TRBV28
CASRARALSTDTQYF 15 TRBV6-5
CASSPGTGRYEQYF 14 TRBV4-3
CASSLEVAGGPGNEQFF 17 TRBV7-6
CASSPLDRPYEQYF 14 TRBV7-8
CASSYNINEQFF 12 TRBV28